This T cell receptor beta chain stems from a study of blood T cell repertoires in COVID-19. Study-wide background: Researchers got acute and convalescent COVID-19 samples from the United States, Italy and Spain.

The data were produced by immunoSEQ multiplex PCR, yet TCRdb's version contains in-frame clones alone and is incomplete. The sample comprises more than 25,000 clones, approximately 89% of which are singletons, and about 52% rests with the top ten. CDR1 is SGHVS and CDR2 is FNYEAQ in the germline V gene. Trimming removed 1 base from V and 2 bases from J; junction bases left unmatched: 5. This CDR3 is 16 amino acids long. The material sequenced was peripheral blood. The source is a human donor with acute or convalescent COVID-19. The donor label of this sample is uncertain. The genes are TRBV7-6 and TRBJ2-1; 7 bases map to TRBD1. CDR3 residues: CASSLEGQPTYNEQFF. The CDR3 DNA reads TGTGCCAGCAGCTTAGAGGGACAGCCAACCTACAATGAGCAGTTCTTC.